Described below is a single T cell receptor (beta chain) sequence and its context. Its antigen is not identified. Other DNA sequences in the same sample also yield this CDR3. The record originates from a study of shared clonotypes between healthy human individuals. Study observations and caveats: Exclusively blood specimens were collected; tissue repertoires likely differ.

In the naive CD8 group, cells lacked CD45RO and were positively selected for CCR7, so terminally differentiated effector memory CD45RA+ cells were left out. Germline CDR1 and CDR2: MNHEY and SVGAGI. This CDR3 region has 13 residues. V gave up 3 bases and J gave up 2 bases; unmatched junction bases: 1. TCRdb keeps only in-frame clones here, not all; method: immunoSEQ multiplex PCR. The repertoire holds 1.5 million to 2.5 million clones, with less than 95% as singletons. The receptor was isolated from a man between 18 and 35 years old in good health. V usage is TRBV6-5 and J usage is TRBJ2-7, with 7 bases identical to TRBD2. Input material: naive CD8+ T cells sorted from blood. The CDR3 loop reads CASSYAGAYEQYF. For the CDR3, the DNA is TGTGCCAGCAGTTATGCGGGGGCCTACGAGCAGTACTTC.